This TCR beta chain is from a study of graft-versus-host responses after intestinal transplantation. Background on the study: All recipients got anti-thymocyte globulin induction, then tacrolimus and steroids for roughly three years. Study outcomes and limitations: Subjects displaying graft-donor T cell macrochimerism possessed elevated graft-versus-host to host-versus-graft clonal ratios inside allografts. GvH clones occurred in recipient marrow; some first appeared in ileum or blood. With peak circulating GvH clone levels came an association with early post-transplant HvG declines.

With respect to this clone: As yet, its antigen is unknown.

The assay was immunoSEQ multiplex PCR, and TCRdb's table has in-frame clones only and misses some. This sample has approximately 90,000 clones, with 85% to 95% found just once. Germline CDR1 is SGHDT and CDR2 is YYEEEE. Trimming cost V 3 bases and J 6 bases, with 7 bases left between them. The CDR3 length is 11 residues. The V gene is TRBV5-6, the J gene TRBJ2-7; D perhaps matches TRBD2 (5 bases). This receptor was identified in a human donor who was the organ donor for an intestinal transplant. Here the sequenced sample was unstimulated CD8+ T cells sorted from spleen or lymph node cells, taken before transplant. CDR3 sequence: CASSSGIEQYF. CDR3 nucleotide sequence: TGTGCCAGCAGCTCGGGGATCGAGCAGTACTTC.